The next 5 T cell receptor beta chains were all read from a single sample in a study of blood T cell repertoires in COVID-19. Sequenced by immunoSEQ multiplex PCR; TCRdb stores in-frame clones only, minus some. The data show 100,000 to 150,000 clones, under 90% seen once. Material: peripheral blood. Receptor source: a woman aged 55-69 years with acute or convalescent COVID-19.

The chain joins TRBV29-1 to TRBJ1-2; D might be TRBD1 (5 bases). The germline gives CDR1 SQVTM, CDR2 ANQGSEA. V dropped 3 bases and J dropped 8 bases, with 25 bases sitting between them. The CDR3 has 16 residues. CDR3 in amino acids: CSVEATAWGGMRGYTF. Here the CDR3 DNA reads TGCAGCGTTGAGGCTACAGCCTGGGGGGGGATGAGGGGCTACACCTTC.

This chain uses TRBV2 with TRBJ1-1, with 8 bases matching TRBD1. The J segment lost 0 bases and the V segment lost 6 bases, leaving 3 bases of the junction unmatched. This CDR3 region has 14 residues. CDR1 is SNHLY and CDR2 is FYNNEI in the germline V gene. CDR3 protein: CASSGQGMNTEAFF. CDR3 DNA: TGTGCCAGCAGCGGACAGGGAATGAACACTGAAGCTTTCTTT.

V is TRBV10-3 and J is TRBJ1-1; D gene unclear. CDR3 length: 15 amino acids. Germline V CDR1 and CDR2: ENHRY, SYGVKD. V shed 3 bases and J shed 0 bases, with 11 bases lying between them. CDR3 nucleotides: TGTGCCATCAGTGATGGCCCGCGGATGAACACTGAAGCTTTCTTT. Its translation: CAISDGPRMNTEAFF.

The chain uses TRBV29-1 and TRBJ2-1, with 7 bases aligning to TRBD1. Germline CDR1 reads SQVTM; CDR2 reads ANQGSEA. J gave up 10 bases and V 4 bases, and 7 bases lay outside the gene matches. The CDR3 consists of 12 residues. The CDR3 sequence: CSVARDSYEQFF. CDR3 in DNA: TGCAGCGTTGCCCGGGACAGTTACGAGCAGTTCTTC.

This chain joins TRBV2 and TRBJ1-2, with TRBD1 matching 10 bases. The V segment lost 7 bases and the J segment 4 bases; nucleotides outside the gene matches: 6. Looked up from germline, CDR1 is SNHLY and CDR2 is FYNNEI. This CDR3 spans 14 amino acids. CDR3 bases: TGTGCCAGCATGAGAGACAGGGGGCCCTATGGCTACACCTTC. Translation gives CASMRDRGPYGYTF.